The sample holds one count of the clone carrying this T cell receptor (beta chain). The data belong to a study of blood T cell repertoires in COVID-19. Produced via immunoSEQ multiplex PCR; TCRdb's table is partial and in-frame only. The table lists almost 65,000 clones, roughly 88% of them singletons. The CDR3 consists of 14 residues. Per germline, CDR1 LGHNA and CDR2 YNFKEQ. The ends were cut back, 1 base at V and 3 bases at J, with 7 bases in the middle. This TCR came from a woman between 55 and 75 years old with COVID-19, enrolled during active disease. The rearrangement uses TRBV4-2 and TRBJ1-5; tentatively, D is TRBD1 (5 bases). Source material: peripheral blood. CDR3 bases: TGTGCCAGCAGCCAAGGGGGCGACAATCAGCCCCAGCATTTT. It encodes CASSQGGDNQPQHF.